These 17 T cell receptor beta chains came from one sample sequenced in a study of T cell changes during pregnancy in multiple sclerosis. The data were produced by immunoSEQ multiplex PCR, yet TCRdb's version contains in-frame clones alone and is incomplete. The sample lists approximately 110,000 clones, approximately 90% occurring once. The sample consisted of peripheral blood, taken after pregnancy. The receptors were gathered from a female donor with multiple sclerosis, enrolled in a pregnancy study.

The rearrangement uses TRBV7-3 and TRBJ1-1; TRBD1 matches at 7 bases. The J segment lost 7 bases and the V segment lost 4 bases, leaving 12 bases of the junction unmatched. The V gene's germline CDR1 is SGHTA and CDR2 FQGTGA. This CDR3 is 15 amino acids long. This CDR3 is CASSSFGQANDEAFF. The CDR3 bases are TGTGCCAGCAGCTCCTTCGGACAGGCCAACGATGAAGCTTTCTTT.

The chain recombines TRBV9 with TRBJ2-1; weak D call: TRBD2 (6 bases). This CDR3 is built from 14 residues. Trimming took off 0 bases at V and 5 bases at J, with 9 bases between the two ends. Germline CDR1 SGDLS, CDR2 YYNGEE. CDR3 in DNA: TGTGCCAGCAGCGTAGCGGGGGAGAACAATGAGCAGTTCTTC. Translation: CASSVAGENNEQFF.

The chain recombines TRBV10-2 with TRBJ2-2, with 9 positions matching TRBD1. The CDR3 has 19 amino acids. CDR1 WSHSY and CDR2 SAAADI come from the germline V gene. V lost 0 bases to trimming and J lost 5 bases; unmatched junction nucleotides: 13. The chain's CDR3 is CASSESRGRRQGGTGELFF. The DNA for the CDR3 is TGCGCCAGCAGTGAGTCGCGGGGTCGGCGACAGGGGGGTACCGGGGAGCTGTTTTTT.

This clone occurred a few times. This chain joins TRBV7-9 and TRBJ2-7; perhaps TRBD1 as D (6 bases). From germline, CDR1 is SEHNR and CDR2 FQNEAQ (reference sequence). The CDR3 covers 16 residues. V gave up 9 bases and J gave up 4 bases, with 25 bases separating them. This CDR3 reads CASLGPRGTGNYEQYF. The CDR3, as DNA: TGTGCCAGTTTAGGCCCCCGTGGCACAGGGAATTACGAGCAGTACTTC. Combining the CDR3 with reference TRBV7-9 and TRBJ2-7 gives the whole variable domain DTGVSQNPRHKITKRGQNVTFRCDPISEHNRLYWYRQTLGQGPEFLTYFQNEAQLEKSRLLSDRFSAERPKGSFSTLEIQRTEQGDSAMYLCASLGPRGTGNYEQYFGPGTRLTVT.

This clone was seen only a few times. The chain links TRBV5-8 to TRBJ2-1; TRBD1 matches 8 bases. Germline V gene sequence: CDR1 SGHTS, CDR2 YDEGEE. This CDR3 is built from 15 residues. V lost 0 bases to trimming and J lost 5 bases; unmatched junction nucleotides: 4. The CDR3 sequence: CASSLGQGNDNEQFF. As DNA, the CDR3 is TGTGCCAGCAGCTTGGGACAGGGGAATGACAATGAGCAGTTCTTC.

V is TRBV11-2 and J is TRBJ2-7; 9 bases are a match to TRBD1. The V gene's germline CDR1 is SGHAT and CDR2 FQNNGV. This CDR3 spans 14 amino acids. V was pared by 3 bases and J by 2 bases, with 2 bases of the junction left unmatched. This CDR3 reads CASSFGTGPYEQYF. CDR3 nucleotides: TGTGCCAGCAGCTTCGGGACAGGGCCCTACGAGCAGTACTTC.

V and J are TRBV9 and TRBJ2-2; 11 nucleotides align to TRBD1. The junction had 10 bases not matched to a gene; V was cut back by 6 bases and J by 6 bases. This CDR3 contains 16 residues. CDR1 is SGDLS, CDR2 YYNGEE, per germline. The CDR3 sequence is CASTPSGTGGPGELFF. CDR3 in DNA: TGTGCCAGCACCCCATCCGGGACAGGGGGGCCCGGGGAGCTGTTTTTT.

The CDR3: CATSQNLNTEAFF. CDR3 nucleotide sequence: TGTGCCACTTCACAGAACCTGAACACTGAAGCTTTCTTT. This chain connects TRBV15 to TRBJ1-1; D gene ambiguous. The germline V and J ends were trimmed by 9 bases and 0 bases, with 11 bases remaining between them. CDR1 is LNHNV, CDR2 YYDKDF, per germline (reference sequence). The CDR3 length is 13 residues.

The chain combines TRBV19 with TRBJ1-2; perhaps TRBD1 as D (5 bases). Trimming pared 4 bases from V and 8 bases from J, leaving 17 bases between. In germline, CDR1 is LNHDA, CDR2 SQIVND (reference sequence). The CDR3 runs 14 residues. For the CDR3, the DNA is TGTGCCAGTAGTAGCTCTGGGACGGGAGGAGGCTACACCTTC. Protein product: CASSSSGTGGGYTF.

CDR3 bases: TGTGCCAGCAGGCCGAAACCGGGACAGGCATATGAGGACATTCAGTACTTC. Translated: CASRPKPGQAYEDIQYF. The chain is built from TRBV2 and TRBJ2-4, with 8 positions matching TRBD1. The CDR3 length is 17 residues. Germline V gene data show CDR1 as SNHLY and CDR2 as FYNNEI. Losses at the gene ends were 6 bases for V and 8 bases for J; bases not matched to a gene: 18.

The chain employs TRBV19 and TRBJ1-5, with D possibly matching TRBD1 (5 bases). This CDR3 comprises 16 residues. With 5 bases removed from V and 2 bases from J, the gap between germline ends came to 16 bases. The germline CDR1 and CDR2 sequences are LNHDA and SQIVND (reference sequence). CDR3 coding DNA: TGTGCCAGTAGTCCTTCTCGGGGGATGGGCAATCAGCCCCAGCATTTT. It is translated as CASSPSRGMGNQPQHF. The complete variable domain, with remaining parts taken from reference TRBV19 and TRBJ1-5, reads DGGITQSPKYLFRKEGQNVTLSCEQNLNHDAMYWYRQDPGQGLRLIYYSQIVNDFQKGDIAEGYSVSREKKESFPLTVTSAQKNPTAFYLCASSPSRGMGNQPQHFGDGTRLSIL.

J is TRBJ2-2 and V is TRBV13, with D possibly being TRBD2 (6 bases). CDR3 length: 15 amino acids. CDR1 is PRHDT and CDR2 is FYEKMQ in the germline V gene (reference sequence). The V end was cut by 3 bases, the J end by 5 bases, with 13 bases between. The CDR3 spells CASSLGGDPTGELFF. In DNA form, the CDR3 reads TGTGCCAGCAGCTTGGGCGGGGATCCTACCGGGGAGCTGTTTTTT.

The V and J genes are TRBV6-1 and TRBJ2-5; a possible D gene is TRBD2 (5 bases). The CDR3 loop spans 17 amino acids. V was clipped by 4 bases and J by 4 bases, with 22 bases between them. Germline lookup yields CDR1 MNHNS and CDR2 SASEGT. The CDR3: CASSAERWTPRGETQYF. Written as DNA, the CDR3 is TGTGCCAGCAGTGCGGAGAGATGGACTCCGCGTGGAGAGACCCAGTACTTC.

This clone was counted between two and nine times. This chain connects TRBV5-1 to TRBJ2-2, with 8 bases fitting TRBD2. The CDR3 sequence is 16 residues long. Germline V gene data show CDR1 as SGHRS and CDR2 as YFSETQ. With V trimmed by 9 bases and J by 0 bases, 10 bases remained unmatched. For the CDR3, the DNA is TGCGCCACCTCTATCGGACTAGCAGCGAACACCGGGGAGCTGTTTTTT. Translated: CATSIGLAANTGELFF.

The V and J genes are TRBV5-1 and TRBJ1-1, with 7 bases identical to TRBD1. Unmatched junction bases numbered 6, after V lost 0 bases and J lost 1 base. The CDR3 has 16 residues. CDR1 SGHRS and CDR2 YFSETQ come from the germline V gene. Written as DNA, the CDR3 is TGCGCCAGCAGCTTGGCAACAGGGGCGGCGAACACTGAAGCTTTCTTT. It specifies CASSLATGAANTEAFF.

This clone appeared a single time. The V and J genes are TRBV6-5 and TRBJ2-7, with no clear D. The CDR3 totals 13 residues. Germline CDR1 and CDR2: MNHEY and SVGAGI. V was trimmed by 2 bases and J by 0 bases, leaving 5 bases between them. CDR3 amino acids: CASSYVSSYEQYF. Written as DNA, the CDR3 is TGTGCCAGCAGTTACGTCAGCTCCTACGAGCAGTACTTC.

For the CDR3, the DNA is TGTGCCAGCTCACCACGAGGTGCATCTGAAAAACTGTTTTTT. This gives the protein CASSPRGASEKLFF. The chain is built from TRBV18 and TRBJ1-4; unclear D gene. Germline CDR1 reads KGHSH; CDR2 reads LQKENI. This CDR3 is built from 14 residues. Trimming took 1 base from V and 7 from J, leaving 10 bases between them.